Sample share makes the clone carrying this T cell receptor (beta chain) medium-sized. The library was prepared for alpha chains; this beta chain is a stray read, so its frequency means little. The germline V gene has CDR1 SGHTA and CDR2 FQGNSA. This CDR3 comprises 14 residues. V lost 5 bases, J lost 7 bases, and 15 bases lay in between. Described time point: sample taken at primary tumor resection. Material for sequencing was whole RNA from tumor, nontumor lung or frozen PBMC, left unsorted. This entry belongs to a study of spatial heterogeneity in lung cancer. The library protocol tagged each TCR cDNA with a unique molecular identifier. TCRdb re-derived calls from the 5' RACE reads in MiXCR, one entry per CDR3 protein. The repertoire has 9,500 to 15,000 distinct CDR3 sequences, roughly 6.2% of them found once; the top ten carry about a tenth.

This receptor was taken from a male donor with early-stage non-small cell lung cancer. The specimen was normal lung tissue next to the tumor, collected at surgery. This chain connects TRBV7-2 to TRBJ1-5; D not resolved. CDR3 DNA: TGTGCCAGCAGCCAAGGAGGAGCGGGACAGCCCCAGCATTTT. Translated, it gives CASSQGGAGQPQHF.